This TCR beta chain stems from a study of PD-1 blockade in classical Hodgkin lymphoma. Exposure to brentuximab vedotin varied, and each patient had relapsed following autologous stem cell transplantation. About this clone itself: Its antigen is undetermined.

TCRdb keeps only in-frame clones here, not all; method: immunoSEQ multiplex PCR. The sample consists of 12,000 to 15,000 clones, about 82% of them appearing once. This CDR3 spans 14 amino acids. Germline-derived CDR1 and CDR2 are SSHAT and FNYEAQ (reference sequence). The germline V and J ends were trimmed by 4 bases and 2 bases, with 11 bases remaining between them. Study results and caveats: Newly diagnosed patients were said to have less baseline TCR diversity than healthy donors did.

The sequencing used peripheral blood mononuclear cells (PBMCs), collected at baseline. The chain has TRBV7-7 and TRBJ2-5; D tentatively fits TRBD1 or TRBD2 (5 bases each). The sequence was obtained from a human donor with classical Hodgkin lymphoma. The CDR3 DNA reads as TGTGCCAGCAGCTATGGGACGGATCAAGAGACCCAGTACTTC. It codes for CASSYGTDQETQYF.